The 17 T cell receptor beta chains presented below share a single source sample, sequenced in a study of cytomegalovirus exposure and HLA in healthy donors. The PCR used 60 Vbeta and 13 Jbeta primers. TCRdb keeps only in-frame clones here, not all; method: immunoSEQ multiplex PCR. In the table there are 200,000 or so clones, around 80% of which are singletons. Sequencing was carried out using PBMCs. Receptors were obtained from a man aged 25-45 years in good health and CMV-seronegative.

This rearrangement joins TRBV5-1 to TRBJ2-2; weak D call: TRBD1 (6 bases). The V and J ends lost 6 bases and 4 bases respectively, with 19 bases between them. In germline, CDR1 is SGHRS, CDR2 YFSETQ. CDR3 length: 16 residues. CDR3 protein: CASTLGPGAVTGELFF. CDR3 nucleotide sequence: TGCGCCAGCACTCTTGGACCAGGGGCAGTCACCGGGGAGCTGTTTTTT.

V usage is TRBV5-1 and J usage is TRBJ2-7, with D possibly being TRBD2 (5 bases). V was cut by 4 bases and J by 2 bases, with 16 bases left in between. This CDR3 comprises 15 residues. Germline CDR1 SGHRS, CDR2 YFSETQ. The CDR3 spells CASSPLPAGAYEQYF. CDR3 coding DNA: TGCGCCAGCAGCCCCCTCCCGGCGGGCGCCTACGAGCAGTACTTC. Looking up the rest from reference TRBV5-1 and TRBJ2-7 gives the full variable domain: KAGVTQTPRYLIKTRGQQVTLSCSPISGHRSVSWYQQTPGQGLQFLFEYFSETQRNKGNFPGRFSGRQFSNSRSEMNVSTLELGDSALYLCASSPLPAGAYEQYFGPGTRLTVT.

This rearrangement joins TRBV9 to TRBJ2-1; 10 bases match TRBD1. Germline V gene data show CDR1 as SGDLS and CDR2 as YYNGEE. This CDR3 comprises 18 residues. J lost 0 bases, V lost 4 bases, and 10 bases had no gene match. CDR3 sequence: CASSRDRGPLTSYNEQFF. The CDR3 DNA is TGTGCCAGCAGCCGGGACAGGGGTCCCCTTACCTCCTACAATGAGCAGTTCTTC.

In nucleotides, the CDR3 is TGTGCCAGCAGCGAGGGACACGGCTCTAACTATGGCTACACCTTC. It translates to CASSEGHGSNYGYTF. V and J are TRBV9 and TRBJ1-2; tentative D call: TRBD1 (6 bases). Between the trimmed V and J ends, which lost 3 bases and 0 bases, there was a span of 12 bases. From germline, CDR1 is SGDLS and CDR2 YYNGEE. The CDR3 length is 15 residues.

The rearrangement joins TRBV9 to TRBJ1-3; D is ambiguous. Per the germline V gene, CDR1 is SGDLS and CDR2 is YYNGEE. The length of the CDR3 is 18 residues. The V and J ends lost 4 bases and 2 bases respectively, with 22 bases between them. DNA of the CDR3: TGTGCCAGCAGCTTAGTAGGAGGAGGAGAAGGTACTGGAAACACCATATATTTT. As protein: CASSLVGGGEGTGNTIYF.

The chain joins TRBV19 to TRBJ1-1; 7 positions agree with TRBD1. The V gene end was trimmed by 6 bases and the J gene end by 1 base; junction bases not matched to a gene: 5. CDR3 length equals 14 residues. The germline gives CDR1 LNHDA, CDR2 SQIVND (reference sequence). Here the CDR3 reads CASRAAGGNTEAFF. CDR3 DNA: TGTGCCAGTAGGGCGGCAGGGGGGAACACTGAAGCTTTCTTT.

About this clone itself: This sample also contains other DNA sequences that code for the same CDR3. The gene calls are TRBV14 and TRBJ2-5; 9 bases match TRBD2. CDR3 length: 16 residues. V shed 4 bases, J shed 2 bases, and the junction held 8 bases outside the gene matches. The germline gives CDR1 SGHDN, CDR2 FVKESK. CDR3 coding DNA: TGTGCCAGCAGCCCCTTCGGAGCGGGGGGACAAGAGACCCAGTACTTC. Its protein is CASSPFGAGGQETQYF.

The chain is built from TRBV2 and TRBJ2-1, with D possibly matching TRBD2 (6 bases). Looked up from germline, CDR1 is SNHLY and CDR2 is FYNNEI. With 5 bases removed from V and 8 bases from J, the gap between germline ends came to 13 bases. CDR3 size: 13 residues. The CDR3 is CASSRRESDEQFF. CDR3 DNA: TGTGCCAGCAGTAGGCGGGAAAGCGATGAGCAGTTCTTC. The full variable domain, with the rest looked up from reference TRBV2 and TRBJ2-1, is EPEVTQTPSHQVTQMGQEVILRCVPISNHLYFYWYRQILGQKVEFLVSFYNNEISEKSEIFDDQFSVERPDGSNFTLKIRSTKLEDSAMYFCASSRRESDEQFFGPGTRLTVL.

The chain has TRBV29-1 and TRBJ1-2; D uncertain. CDR1 is SQVTM and CDR2 is ANQGSEA in the germline V gene. Trimming left V 3 bases short and J 2 bases short, with 13 bases between. CDR3 length: 14 residues. CDR3 sequence reads: CSVEGAGLNYGYTF. The CDR3 coding sequence is TGCAGCGTTGAGGGTGCGGGCTTAAACTATGGCTACACCTTC.

The chain links TRBV7-9 to TRBJ2-1, with a weak D call TRBD1 (6 bases). CDR3 length: 15 amino acids. Germline CDR1 reads SEHNR; CDR2 reads FQNEAQ (reference sequence). V was trimmed by 0 bases and J by 0 bases, leaving 6 bases between them. CDR3 nucleotides: TGTGCCAGCAGCTTAGCACAGGGCTCCTACAATGAGCAGTTCTTC. As protein: CASSLAQGSYNEQFF.

This clone showed up just a few times. The V call is TRBV4-1, the J call TRBJ1-1; maybe TRBD1 (5 bases). The germline gives CDR1 MGHRA, CDR2 YSYEKL. The germline V and J ends were trimmed by 0 bases and 11 bases, with 13 bases remaining between them. CDR3 size: 13 residues. CDR3 loop: CASSQDLAGRAFF. In DNA form, the CDR3 reads TGCGCCAGCAGCCAAGATTTAGCAGGGAGGGCTTTCTTT.

This clone was seen a single time. As DNA, the CDR3 is TGTGCCACAGGACTAGAAGATACGCAGTATTTT. This sequence encodes CATGLEDTQYF. The rearrangement links TRBV10-3 to TRBJ2-3; 7 bases map to TRBD2. The CDR3 spans 11 residues. V trimming: 10 bases; J trimming: 5 bases; junction bases outside the gene matches: 3. The germline V gene encodes CDR1 ENHRY and CDR2 SYGVKD.

This clone was recorded a few times. The chain links TRBV13 to TRBJ1-3; 9 bases align to TRBD1. The CDR3 length is 17 residues. V trimming: 5 bases; J trimming: 0 bases; junction bases outside the gene matches: 8. Germline V CDR1 and CDR2: PRHDT, FYEKMQ (reference sequence). The CDR3 is CASSQRTGAGSGNTIYF. The CDR3 bases are TGTGCCAGCAGCCAAAGGACAGGGGCTGGCTCTGGAAACACCATATATTTT.

The chain's CDR3 is CASSSLGGNTEAFF. The CDR3 bases are TGTGCCAGCAGTTCCTTAGGGGGAAACACTGAAGCTTTCTTT. The chain recombines TRBV2 with TRBJ1-1; a possible D gene is TRBD1 (6 bases). Trimming removed 5 bases at V and 2 bases at J, with 12 bases between. This CDR3 spans 14 amino acids. Germline CDR1 reads SNHLY; CDR2 reads FYNNEI.

The chain uses TRBV5-8 and TRBJ2-3; tentatively, D is TRBD2 (6 bases). Between the trimmed V and J ends, which lost 3 bases and 2 bases, there was a span of 13 bases. The germline gives CDR1 SGHTS, CDR2 YDEGEE. The CDR3 length is 15 residues. CDR3 residues: CASSSLRGATDTQYF. The CDR3 DNA is TGTGCCAGCAGCTCACTGCGGGGAGCCACAGATACGCAGTATTTT.

By sample share, this clone is medium-sized (0.01 to 0.1%). The chain's CDR3 is CASSLSSGTLQETQYF. For the CDR3, the DNA is TGTGCCAGCAGCTTATCTAGCGGGACCTTACAAGAGACCCAGTACTTC. The V call is TRBV5-6, the J call TRBJ2-5; 9 nucleotides line up with TRBD2. Germline trimming cut 2 bases from V and 2 bases from J; bases unmatched to any gene: 7. This CDR3 region has 16 residues. In germline, CDR1 is SGHDT, CDR2 YYEEEE. The variable domain in full, with the rest retrieved from reference TRBV5-6 and TRBJ2-5, is DAGVTQSPTHLIKTRGQQVTLRCSPKSGHDTVSWYQQALGQGPQFIFQYYEEEERQRGNFPDRFSGHQFPNYSSELNVNALLLGDSALYLCASSLSSGTLQETQYFGPGTRLLVL.

This clone turned up a few times. The V call is TRBV5-1, the J call TRBJ2-2; 11 bases align to TRBD1. CDR1 is SGHRS, CDR2 YFSETQ, per germline. V lost 1 base and J lost 4; bases outside the gene matches: 3. This CDR3 is 16 amino acids long. DNA for the CDR3: TGCGCCAGCAGCTTGTCTGGGACAGGGGGCACCGGGGAGCTGTTTTTT. Translated, it gives CASSLSGTGGTGELFF.